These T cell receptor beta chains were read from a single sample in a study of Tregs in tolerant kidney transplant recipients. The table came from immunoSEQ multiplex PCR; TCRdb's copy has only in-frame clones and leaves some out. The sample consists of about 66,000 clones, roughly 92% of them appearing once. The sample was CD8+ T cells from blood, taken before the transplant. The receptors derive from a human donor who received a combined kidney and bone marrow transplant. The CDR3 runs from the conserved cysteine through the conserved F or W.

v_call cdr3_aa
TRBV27 CASSLFWLTSGVGNEQFF
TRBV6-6 CASLGLVGIGEQYF
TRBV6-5 CASITGSGNTIYF
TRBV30 CACAGLVGRTQYF
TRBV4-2 CASSQVAESSYEQYF
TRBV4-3 CASSQTGTGSDEQYF
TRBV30 CAWSRGVGTGAGEQYF
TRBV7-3 CASSLTNRGTGELFF
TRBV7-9 CASSLGVHRLNSPLHF
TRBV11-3 CASSPRLAGEVTQYF
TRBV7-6 CASSLYGSSYEQYF
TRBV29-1 CSVKPGQGYEQYF
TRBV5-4 CASSSRNTEAFF
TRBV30 CAPEGGGPGEQYF
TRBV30 CAWSVLAADTQYF
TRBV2 CATQGLVQFF
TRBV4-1 CASGTEDRGQPQHF
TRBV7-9 CASSLSQGSYNEQFF
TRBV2 CASSEVTTENQPQHF
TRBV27 CASSSGPGSEKLFF
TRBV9 CASSVVTTGTDTQYF
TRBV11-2 CASSFGESPLHF
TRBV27 CASSTTGAEQYF
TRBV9 CASSVGGTGYYEQYF
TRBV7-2 CASSLALGSGVSDEQFF
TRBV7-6 CASSLDRGFNQPQHF
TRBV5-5 CASSPGDYEQYF
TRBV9 CASSPEDRVVYEQYF
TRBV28 CASSENRGLAEAFF
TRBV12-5 CASGSPQGEIYEQYF
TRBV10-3 CAISDVVNEQFF
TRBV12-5 CARVSGQANEKLFF
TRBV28 CASSLNSGGIQETQYF
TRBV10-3 CAISGGTSETVSYEQYF
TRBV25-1 CASRTGTLALNEQFF
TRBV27 CASSFRDRGIYEQYF
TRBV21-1 CASTQWGRQDSNSPLHF
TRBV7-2 CASSRPISGAYNEQFF
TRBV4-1 CASSRRGRIEMNTEAFF
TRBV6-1 CASSATGLRGHEQYF
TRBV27 CASSPRTSGGAGEQYF